This T cell receptor (beta chain) was observed in a study of T cell responses to AZD1222 COVID-19 vaccine. Study outcomes and limitations: When two AZD1222 doses had been given, Spike-specific TCR breadth and depth rose. Repertoires were collected only later (after the peak T cell response had occurred). It was only a handful of AZD1222 recipients who were seropositive at baseline.

Profiled with immunoSEQ multiplex PCR; TCRdb holds only in-frame clones, not every one. The table shows tens of thousands of clones, with about 89% occurring only once. Of note for this clone: Antigen unknown.

Germline CDR1 SGHVS, CDR2 FQNEAQ. V was trimmed by 1 base and J by 3 bases, leaving 14 bases between them. The CDR3 runs 16 residues. V usage is TRBV7-8 and J usage is TRBJ2-3; a possible D gene is TRBD2 (6 bases). The source is an adult in good health. Sequencing was performed on peripheral blood, taken on day 0 of MenACWY control vaccination. Written as DNA, the CDR3 is TGTGCCAGCAGCTTAGGAGCGGAGCGGGTTACAGATACGCAGTATTTT. Its translation is CASSLGAERVTDTQYF. Full variable domain (rest looked up from reference TRBV7-8 and TRBJ2-3): GAGVSQSPRYKVAKRGQDVALRCDPISGHVSLFWYQQALGQGPEFLTYFQNEAQLDKSGLPSDRFFAERPEGSVSTLKIQRTQQEDSAVYLCASSLGAERVTDTQYFGPGTRLTVL.